Detailed here is one TCR beta chain. As yet, its antigen is unknown. The data are from a study of monozygotic twins with inflammatory bowel disease. Findings and limits, study-wide: Those with IBD had lower TCRbeta diversity (inverse Simpson) than their healthy co-twins did. Clonotype sharing was lower in IBD patients than healthy twins, most markedly with disease activity.

The study subjected TCRalpha and TCRbeta cDNA to two nested PCRs of 16 and 9 cycles. TCRdb reprocessed the 5' RACE reads; each CDR3 protein has one entry and no DNA is given. In all, the sample yields around 220,000 distinct CDR3 sequences. What was sequenced was blood. The TCR was taken from a human donor with ulcerative colitis or Crohn's disease, or a healthy co-twin of an affected twin (not recorded which).

This CDR3 reads CASSSEGYGYTF. This chain connects TRBV5-1 to TRBJ1-2. The CDR3 has 12 residues. Germline CDR1 reads SGHRS; CDR2 reads YFSETQ.